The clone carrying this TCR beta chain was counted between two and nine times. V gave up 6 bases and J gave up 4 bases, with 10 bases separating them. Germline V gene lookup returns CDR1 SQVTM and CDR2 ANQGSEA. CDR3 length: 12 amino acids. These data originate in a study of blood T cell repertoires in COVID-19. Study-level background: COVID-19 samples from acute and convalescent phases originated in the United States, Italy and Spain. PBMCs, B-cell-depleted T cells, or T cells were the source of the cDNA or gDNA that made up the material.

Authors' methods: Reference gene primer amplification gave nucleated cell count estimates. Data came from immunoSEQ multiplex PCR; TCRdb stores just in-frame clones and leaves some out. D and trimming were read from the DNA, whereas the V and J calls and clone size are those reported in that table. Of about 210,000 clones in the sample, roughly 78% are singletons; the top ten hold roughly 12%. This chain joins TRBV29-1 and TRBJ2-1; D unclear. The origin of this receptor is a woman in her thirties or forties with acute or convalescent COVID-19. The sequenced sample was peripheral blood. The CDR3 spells CSVQNGYNEQFF. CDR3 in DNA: TGCAGCGTACAGAACGGATACAATGAGCAGTTCTTC.